The next 7 T cell receptor beta chains were all read from a single sample in a study of blood T cell repertoires in COVID-19. Using immunoSEQ multiplex PCR, the repertoire was profiled, and TCRdb retains in-frame clones only, with some absent. In the table there are under 250,000 clones, about nine tenths of which are singletons. The sequenced material came from peripheral blood. Source of these receptors: a man between 60 and 75 years old who had recovered from COVID-19.

This clone was detected only once. The chain has TRBV3-1 (or the pseudogene TRBV3-2) and TRBJ2-1, with a weak D call TRBD2 (6 bases). The CDR3 consists of 12 residues. The ends were cut back, 2 bases at V and 9 bases at J, with 8 bases in the middle. Looked up from germline, CDR1 is LGHDT and CDR2 is YNNKEL (reference sequence). In DNA form, the CDR3 reads TGTGCCAGCAGCCAAACTAGCCGTGAGCAGTTCTTC. Its translation is CASSQTSREQFF.

The chain joins TRBV6-5 to TRBJ1-2, with a tentative D call TRBD1 (6 bases). CDR1 is MNHEY and CDR2 is SVGAGI in the germline V gene. The CDR3 is 12 amino acids. Trimming pared 5 bases from V and 4 bases from J, leaving 8 bases between. The CDR3 loop is CASSQDSYGYTF. DNA of the CDR3: TGTGCCAGCAGTCAGGACAGCTATGGCTACACCTTC.

V is TRBV11-3 and J is TRBJ2-1, with 14 bases identical to TRBD2. The V and J ends lost 0 bases and 5 bases, in that order; junction bases with no gene match: 6. The CDR3 length is 18 residues. Germline values: CDR1 SGHNT, CDR2 YENEEA. CDR3 sequence (DNA): TGTGCCAGCAGCTTAGATCGGGGGACTAGCGGGAGCCACAATGAGCAGTTCTTC. This translates into CASSLDRGTSGSHNEQFF.

The chain recombines TRBV19 with TRBJ2-2, with 7 positions matching TRBD2. The CDR3 is 15 residues long. J gave up 4 bases and V 1 base, and 3 bases lay outside the gene matches. Germline CDR1 and CDR2: LNHDA and SQIVND (reference sequence). Written as DNA, the CDR3 is TGTGCCAGTAGTATAGGTGGGAGGGTCACCGGGGAGCTGTTTTTT. Its translation: CASSIGGRVTGELFF.

This clone was detected only a few times. CDR3 nucleotide sequence: TGTGCCAGTAGTATAGAAGGGGCAGGATATCAGCCCCAGCATTTT. This gives the protein CASSIEGAGYQPQHF. The J gene is TRBJ1-5, the V gene TRBV19, with TRBD1 as a possible D gene (5 bases). Germline assignment: CDR1 LNHDA and CDR2 SQIVND (reference sequence). V was clipped by 0 bases and J by 5 bases, with 11 bases between them. The CDR3 extends over 15 amino acids.

The chain recombines TRBV18 with TRBJ2-1, with 10 positions matching TRBD2. Per germline, CDR1 KGHSH and CDR2 LQKENI. V lost 1 base, J lost 10 bases, and 10 bases stayed unmatched. The CDR3 is 16 amino acids. DNA of the CDR3: TGTGCCAGCTCACCACAAGTCACTAGCGGGGCCGGGGAGCAGTTCTTC. Protein product: CASSPQVTSGAGEQFF.

The genes are TRBV27 and TRBJ2-1, with a weak D call TRBD2 (6 bases). The CDR3 consists of 17 residues. Germline CDR1 is MNHEY and CDR2 is SMNVEV (reference sequence). V lost 7 bases to trimming and J lost 1 base, with 20 bases between them. The CDR3 region has the DNA TGTGCCAGCACCGCCCCAGGGAGGAAGGGATCCTACAATGAGCAGTTCTTC. This encodes CASTAPGRKGSYNEQFF.